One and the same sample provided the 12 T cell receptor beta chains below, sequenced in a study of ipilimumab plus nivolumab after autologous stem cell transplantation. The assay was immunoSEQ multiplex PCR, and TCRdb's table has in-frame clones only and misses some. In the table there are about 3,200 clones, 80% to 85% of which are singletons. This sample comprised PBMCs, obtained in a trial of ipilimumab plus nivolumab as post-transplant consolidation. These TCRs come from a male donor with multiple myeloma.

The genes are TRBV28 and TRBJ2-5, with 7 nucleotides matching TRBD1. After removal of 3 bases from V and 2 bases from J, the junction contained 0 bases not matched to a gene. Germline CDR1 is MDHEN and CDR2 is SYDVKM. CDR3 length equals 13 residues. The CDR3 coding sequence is TGTGCCAGCAGTTTGGGACAGCAAGAGACCCAGTACTTC. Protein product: CASSLGQQETQYF.

CDR3 sequence reads: CASSPERAFGYTF. The CDR3 DNA is TGTGCCAGCAGCCCGGAGAGGGCTTTTGGCTACACCTTC. V usage is TRBV7-8 and J usage is TRBJ1-2, with unresolved D. Trimming removed 5 bases at V and 7 bases at J, with 14 bases between. Germline CDR1 and CDR2: SGHVS and FQNEAQ. This CDR3 is 13 amino acids long.

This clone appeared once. For the CDR3, the DNA is TGTGCCAGCAGCTTAGCCCCGACAGGGAACACCGGGGAGCTGTTTTTT. Protein: CASSLAPTGNTGELFF. V usage is TRBV11-2 and J usage is TRBJ2-2, with D possibly being TRBD1 (6 bases). Germline CDR1 is SGHAT and CDR2 is FQNNGV. With 1 base removed from V and 1 base from J, the gap between germline ends came to 10 bases. There are 16 residues in the CDR3. The whole variable domain, remainder taken from reference TRBV11-2 and TRBJ2-2, is EAGVAQSPRYKIIEKRQSVAFWCNPISGHATLYWYQQILGQGPKLLIQFQNNGVVDDSQLPKDRFSAERLKGVDSTLKIQPAKLEDSAVYLCASSLAPTGNTGELFFGEGSRLTVL.

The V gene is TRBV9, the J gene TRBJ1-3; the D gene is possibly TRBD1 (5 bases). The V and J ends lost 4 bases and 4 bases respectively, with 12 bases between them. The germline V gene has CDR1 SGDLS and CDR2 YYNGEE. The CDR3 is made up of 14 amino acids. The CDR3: CASSLGGIGNTIYF. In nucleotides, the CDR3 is TGTGCCAGCAGCCTTGGGGGGATAGGAAACACCATATATTTT.

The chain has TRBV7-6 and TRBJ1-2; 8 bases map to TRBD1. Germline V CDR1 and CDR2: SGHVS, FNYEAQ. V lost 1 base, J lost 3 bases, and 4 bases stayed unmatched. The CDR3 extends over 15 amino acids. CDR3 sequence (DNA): TGTGCCAGCAGCTTAGGTACAGGGGGTGACTATGGCTACACCTTC. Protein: CASSLGTGGDYGYTF.

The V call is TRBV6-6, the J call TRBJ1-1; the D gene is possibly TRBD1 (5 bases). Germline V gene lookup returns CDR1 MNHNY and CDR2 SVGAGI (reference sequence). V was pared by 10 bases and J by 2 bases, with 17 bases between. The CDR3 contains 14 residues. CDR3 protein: CATRGWTLNTEAFF. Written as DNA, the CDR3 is TGTGCCACGAGGGGCTGGACCTTAAACACTGAAGCTTTCTTT.

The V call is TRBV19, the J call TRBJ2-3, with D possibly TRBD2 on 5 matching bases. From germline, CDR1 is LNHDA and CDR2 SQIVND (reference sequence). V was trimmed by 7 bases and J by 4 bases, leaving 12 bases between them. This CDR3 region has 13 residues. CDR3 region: CASNLAGADTQYF. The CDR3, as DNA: TGTGCCAGTAATCTGGCGGGCGCAGATACGCAGTATTTT.

CDR3 residues: CASSELTSGAYNEQFF. The CDR3 DNA follows: TGTGCCAGCAGTGAATTGACTAGCGGGGCTTACAATGAGCAGTTCTTC. The chain uses TRBV25-1 and TRBJ2-1; 11 nucleotides match TRBD2. V dropped 1 base and J dropped 4; count of bases not matched to a gene: 3. CDR3 length: 16 residues. The germline V gene encodes CDR1 MGHDK and CDR2 SYGVNS.

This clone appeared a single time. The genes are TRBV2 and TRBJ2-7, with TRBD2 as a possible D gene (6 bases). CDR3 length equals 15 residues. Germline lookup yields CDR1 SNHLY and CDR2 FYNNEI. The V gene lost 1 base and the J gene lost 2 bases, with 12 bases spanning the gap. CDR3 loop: CASSEEGTQTYEQYF. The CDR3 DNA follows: TGTGCCAGCAGTGAAGAGGGGACTCAAACCTACGAGCAGTACTTC.

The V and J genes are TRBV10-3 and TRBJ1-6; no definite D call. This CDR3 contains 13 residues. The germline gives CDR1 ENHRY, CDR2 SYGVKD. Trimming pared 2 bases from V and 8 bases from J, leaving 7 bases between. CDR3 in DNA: TGTGCCATCAGTGAGCACAGAGATTCACCCCTCCACTTT. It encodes CAISEHRDSPLHF.

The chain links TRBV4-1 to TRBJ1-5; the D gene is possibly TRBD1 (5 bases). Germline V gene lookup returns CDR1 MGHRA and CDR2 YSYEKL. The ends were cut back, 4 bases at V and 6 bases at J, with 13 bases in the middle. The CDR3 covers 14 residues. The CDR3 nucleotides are TGCGCCAGCAGCCCCGGCCTTAGGGGTCAGCCCCAGCATTTT. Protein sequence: CASSPGLRGQPQHF.

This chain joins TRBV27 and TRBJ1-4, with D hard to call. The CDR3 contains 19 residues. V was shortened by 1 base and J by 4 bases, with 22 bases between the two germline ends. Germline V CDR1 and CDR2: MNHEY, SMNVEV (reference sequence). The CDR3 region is CASSLYGTGFSRINEKLFF. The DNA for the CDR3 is TGTGCCAGCAGTTTATATGGAACCGGGTTCAGTCGGATTAATGAAAAACTGTTTTTT. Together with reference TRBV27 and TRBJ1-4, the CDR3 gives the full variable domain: EAQVTQNPRYLITVTGKKLTVTCSQNMNHEYMSWYRQDPGLGLRQIYYSMNVEVTDKGDVPEGYKVSRKEKRNFPLILESPSPNQTSLYFCASSLYGTGFSRINEKLFFGSGTQLSVL.